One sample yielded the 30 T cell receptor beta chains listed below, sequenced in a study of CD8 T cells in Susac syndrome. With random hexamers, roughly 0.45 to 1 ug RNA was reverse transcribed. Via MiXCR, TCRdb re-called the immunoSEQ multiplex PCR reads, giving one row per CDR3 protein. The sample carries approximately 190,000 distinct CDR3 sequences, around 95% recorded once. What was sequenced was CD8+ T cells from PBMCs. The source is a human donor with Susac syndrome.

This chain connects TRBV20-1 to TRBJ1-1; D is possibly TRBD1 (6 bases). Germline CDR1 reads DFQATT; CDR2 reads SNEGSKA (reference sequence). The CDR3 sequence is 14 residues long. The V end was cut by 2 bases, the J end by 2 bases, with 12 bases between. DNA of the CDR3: TGCAGTGCTAGAATACAGGGAGGCAACACTGAAGCTTTCTTT. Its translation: CSARIQGGNTEAFF.

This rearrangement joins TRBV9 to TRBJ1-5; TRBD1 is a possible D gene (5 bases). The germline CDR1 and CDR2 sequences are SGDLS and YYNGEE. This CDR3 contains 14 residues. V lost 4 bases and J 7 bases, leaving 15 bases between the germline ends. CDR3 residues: CASSPSSGGQPQHF. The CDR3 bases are TGTGCCAGCAGCCCATCCTCGGGGGGGCAGCCCCAGCATTTT.

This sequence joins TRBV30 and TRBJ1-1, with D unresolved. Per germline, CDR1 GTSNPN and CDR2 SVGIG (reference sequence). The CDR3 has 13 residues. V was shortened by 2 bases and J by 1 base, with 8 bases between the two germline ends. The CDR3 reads CAWSYVRNTEAFF. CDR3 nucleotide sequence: TGTGCCTGGAGTTATGTACGGAACACTGAAGCTTTCTTT.

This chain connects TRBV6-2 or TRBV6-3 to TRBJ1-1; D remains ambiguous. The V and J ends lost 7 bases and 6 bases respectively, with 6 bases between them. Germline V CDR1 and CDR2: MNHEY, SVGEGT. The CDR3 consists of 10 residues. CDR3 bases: TGTGCCAGCACTGGCGCTGAAGCTTTCTTT. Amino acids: CASTGAEAFF.

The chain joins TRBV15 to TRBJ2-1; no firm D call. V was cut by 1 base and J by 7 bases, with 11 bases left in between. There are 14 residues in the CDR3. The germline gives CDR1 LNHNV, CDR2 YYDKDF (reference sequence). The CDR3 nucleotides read TGTGCCACCAGCAGAGCACGGGTTGGGAATGAGCAGTTCTTC. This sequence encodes CATSRARVGNEQFF.

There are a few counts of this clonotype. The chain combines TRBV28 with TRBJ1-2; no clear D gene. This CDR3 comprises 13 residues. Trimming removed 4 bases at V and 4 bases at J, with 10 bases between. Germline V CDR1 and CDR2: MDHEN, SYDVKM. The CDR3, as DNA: TGTGCCAGCAGTTCCGGAGTTTTCTATGGCTACACCTTC. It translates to CASSSGVFYGYTF.

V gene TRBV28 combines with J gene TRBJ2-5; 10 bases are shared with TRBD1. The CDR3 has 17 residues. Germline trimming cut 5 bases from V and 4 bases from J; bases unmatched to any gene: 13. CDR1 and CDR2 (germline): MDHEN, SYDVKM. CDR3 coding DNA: TGTGCCAGCAGTCAACATGGGACAGGGGTGTTAAGAGAGACCCAGTACTTC. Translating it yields CASSQHGTGVLRETQYF.

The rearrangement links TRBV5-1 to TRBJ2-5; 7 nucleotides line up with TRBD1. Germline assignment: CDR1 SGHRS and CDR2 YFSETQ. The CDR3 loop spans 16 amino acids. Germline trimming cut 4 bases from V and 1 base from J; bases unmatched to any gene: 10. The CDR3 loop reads CASSVKNRGIQETQYF. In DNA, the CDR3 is TGCGCCAGCAGCGTAAAAAACAGGGGAATCCAAGAGACCCAGTACTTC.

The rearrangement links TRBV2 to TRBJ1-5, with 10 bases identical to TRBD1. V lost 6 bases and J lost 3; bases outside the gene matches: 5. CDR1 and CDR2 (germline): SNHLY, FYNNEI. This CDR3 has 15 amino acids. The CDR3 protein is CASRKGQGNNQPQHF. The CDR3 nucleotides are TGTGCCAGCAGGAAGGGACAGGGGAACAATCAGCCCCAGCATTTT.

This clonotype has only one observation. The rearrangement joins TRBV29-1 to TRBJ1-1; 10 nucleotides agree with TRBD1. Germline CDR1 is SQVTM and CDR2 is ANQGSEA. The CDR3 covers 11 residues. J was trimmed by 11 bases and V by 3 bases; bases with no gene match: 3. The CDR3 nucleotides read TGCAGCGTTGAGGAGGGACAGGGGGCTTTCTTT. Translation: CSVEEGQGAFF. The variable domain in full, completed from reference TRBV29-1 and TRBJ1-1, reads SAVISQKPSRDICQRGTSLTIQCQVDSQVTMMFWYRQQPGQSLTLIATANQGSEATYESGFVIDKFPISRPNLTFSTLTVSNMSPEDSSIYLCSVEEGQGAFFGQGTRLTVV.

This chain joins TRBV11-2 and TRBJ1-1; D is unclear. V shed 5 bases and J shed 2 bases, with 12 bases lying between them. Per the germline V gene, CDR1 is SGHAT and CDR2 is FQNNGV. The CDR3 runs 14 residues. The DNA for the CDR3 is TGTGCCAGCAGCCCGGTCCGGCCCAACACTGAAGCTTTCTTT. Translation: CASSPVRPNTEAFF.

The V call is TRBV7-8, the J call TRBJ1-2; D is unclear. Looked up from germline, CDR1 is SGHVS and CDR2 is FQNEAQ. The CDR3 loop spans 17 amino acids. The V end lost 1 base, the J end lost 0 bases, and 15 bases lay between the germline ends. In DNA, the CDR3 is TGTGCCAGCAGCTTAGAGGGCAGGCGCCCATCTAACTATGGCTACACCTTC. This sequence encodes CASSLEGRRPSNYGYTF.

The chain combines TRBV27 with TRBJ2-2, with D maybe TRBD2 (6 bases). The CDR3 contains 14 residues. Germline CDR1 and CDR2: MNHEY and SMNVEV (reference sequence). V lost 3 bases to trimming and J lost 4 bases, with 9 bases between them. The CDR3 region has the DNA TGTGCCAGCAGTTTCCCGGGACTCACCGGGGAGCTGTTTTTT. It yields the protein CASSFPGLTGELFF.

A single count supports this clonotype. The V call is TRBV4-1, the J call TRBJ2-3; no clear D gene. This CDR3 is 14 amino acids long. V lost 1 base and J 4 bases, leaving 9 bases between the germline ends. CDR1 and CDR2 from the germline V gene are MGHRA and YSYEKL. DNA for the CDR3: TGCGCCAGCAGCCAAGTCGAGCGCGCAGATACGCAGTATTTT. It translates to CASSQVERADTQYF.

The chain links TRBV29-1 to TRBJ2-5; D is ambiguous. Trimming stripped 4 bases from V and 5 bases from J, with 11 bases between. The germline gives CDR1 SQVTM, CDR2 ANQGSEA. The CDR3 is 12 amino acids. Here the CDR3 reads CSVVGGDETQYF. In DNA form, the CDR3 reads TGCAGCGTTGTCGGCGGAGACGAGACCCAGTACTTC. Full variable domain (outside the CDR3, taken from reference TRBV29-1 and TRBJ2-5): SAVISQKPSRDICQRGTSLTIQCQVDSQVTMMFWYRQQPGQSLTLIATANQGSEATYESGFVIDKFPISRPNLTFSTLTVSNMSPEDSSIYLCSVVGGDETQYFGPGTRLLVL.

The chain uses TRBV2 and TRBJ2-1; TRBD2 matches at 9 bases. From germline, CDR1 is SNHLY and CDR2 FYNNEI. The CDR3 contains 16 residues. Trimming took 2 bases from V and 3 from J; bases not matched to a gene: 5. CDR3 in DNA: TGTGCCAGCAGTGAATCGGCGGGAGGGTTCTACAATGAGCAGTTCTTC. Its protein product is CASSESAGGFYNEQFF.

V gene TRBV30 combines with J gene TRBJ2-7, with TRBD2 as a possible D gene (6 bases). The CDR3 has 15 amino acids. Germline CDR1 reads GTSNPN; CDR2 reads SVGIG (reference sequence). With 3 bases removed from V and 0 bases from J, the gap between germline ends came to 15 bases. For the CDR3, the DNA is TGTGCCTGGAGGTTTCGCGGGGCTGGCTCCTACGAGCAGTACTTC. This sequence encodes CAWRFRGAGSYEQYF.

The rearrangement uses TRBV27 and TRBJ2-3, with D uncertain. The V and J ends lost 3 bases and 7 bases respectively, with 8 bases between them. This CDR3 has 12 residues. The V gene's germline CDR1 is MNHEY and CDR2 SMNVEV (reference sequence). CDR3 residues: CASSFPGNTQYF. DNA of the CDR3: TGTGCCAGCAGTTTCCCTGGAAATACGCAGTATTTT.

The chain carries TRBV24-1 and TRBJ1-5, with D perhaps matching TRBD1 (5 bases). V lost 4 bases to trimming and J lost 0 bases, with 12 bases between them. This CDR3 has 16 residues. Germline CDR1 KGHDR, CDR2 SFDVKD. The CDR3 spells CATSDGGVHSNQPQHF. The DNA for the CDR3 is TGTGCCACCAGTGACGGAGGGGTCCATAGCAATCAGCCCCAGCATTTT.

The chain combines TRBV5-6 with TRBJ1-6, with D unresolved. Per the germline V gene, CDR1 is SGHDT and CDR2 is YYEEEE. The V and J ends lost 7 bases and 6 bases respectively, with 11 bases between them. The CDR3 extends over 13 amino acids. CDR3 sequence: CASADLSNSPLHF. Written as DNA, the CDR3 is TGTGCCAGCGCGGATTTAAGTAATTCACCCCTCCACTTT.

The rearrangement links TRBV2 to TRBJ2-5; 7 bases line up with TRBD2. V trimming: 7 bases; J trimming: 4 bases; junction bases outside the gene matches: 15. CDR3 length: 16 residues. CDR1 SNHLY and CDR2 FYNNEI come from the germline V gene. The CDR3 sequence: CASTRGKVGLGETQYF. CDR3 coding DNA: TGTGCCAGCACGCGGGGGAAGGTCGGATTAGGAGAGACCCAGTACTTC.

CDR3 in amino acids: CASSLNSGGAQETQYF. CDR3 nucleotide sequence: TGTGCCAGCAGTTTAAACTCTGGCGGGGCTCAAGAGACCCAGTACTTC. V gene TRBV27 combines with J gene TRBJ2-5; tentative D call: TRBD2 (6 bases). V lost 2 bases, J lost 2 bases, and 15 bases lay in between. This CDR3 has 16 residues. Germline CDR1 is MNHEY and CDR2 is SMNVEV (reference sequence).

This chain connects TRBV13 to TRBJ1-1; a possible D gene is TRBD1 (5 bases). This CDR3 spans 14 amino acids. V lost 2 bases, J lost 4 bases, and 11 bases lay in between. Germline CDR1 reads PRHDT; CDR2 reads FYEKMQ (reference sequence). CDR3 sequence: CASSLTGDGTEAFF. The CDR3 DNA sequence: TGTGCCAGCAGCTTAACGGGGGATGGCACTGAAGCTTTCTTT.

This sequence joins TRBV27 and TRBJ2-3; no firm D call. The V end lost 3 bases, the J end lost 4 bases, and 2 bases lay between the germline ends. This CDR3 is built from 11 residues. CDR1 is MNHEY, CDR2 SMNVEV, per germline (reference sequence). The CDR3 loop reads CASSFSDTQYF. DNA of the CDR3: TGTGCCAGCAGTTTTTCAGATACGCAGTATTTT.

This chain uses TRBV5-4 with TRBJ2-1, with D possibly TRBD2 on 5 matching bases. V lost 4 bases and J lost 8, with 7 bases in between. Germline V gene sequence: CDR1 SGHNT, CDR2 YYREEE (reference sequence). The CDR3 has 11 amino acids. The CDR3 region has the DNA TGTGCCAGCAGCCCGGGATATGAGCAGTTCTTC. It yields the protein CASSPGYEQFF.

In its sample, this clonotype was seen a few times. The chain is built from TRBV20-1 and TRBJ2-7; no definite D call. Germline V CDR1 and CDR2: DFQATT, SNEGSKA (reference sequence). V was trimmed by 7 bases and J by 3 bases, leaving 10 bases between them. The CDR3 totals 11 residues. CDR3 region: CSVRSSYEQYF. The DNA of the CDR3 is TGCAGTGTTCGATCTAGCTACGAGCAGTACTTC.

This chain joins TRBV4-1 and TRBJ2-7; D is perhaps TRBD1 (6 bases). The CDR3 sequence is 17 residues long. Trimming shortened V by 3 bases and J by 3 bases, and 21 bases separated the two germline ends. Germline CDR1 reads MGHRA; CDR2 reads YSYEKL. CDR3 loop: CASSHHSLGAGSYEQYF. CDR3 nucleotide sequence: TGCGCCAGCAGCCACCACTCCTTGGGGGCAGGTAGCTACGAGCAGTACTTC.

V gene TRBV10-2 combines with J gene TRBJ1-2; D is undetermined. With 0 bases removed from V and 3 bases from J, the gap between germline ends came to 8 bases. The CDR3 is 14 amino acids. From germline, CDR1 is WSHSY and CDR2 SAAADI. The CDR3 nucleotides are TGCGCCAGCAGTGAGTCGGCAAACCACTATGGCTACACCTTC. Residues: CASSESANHYGYTF.

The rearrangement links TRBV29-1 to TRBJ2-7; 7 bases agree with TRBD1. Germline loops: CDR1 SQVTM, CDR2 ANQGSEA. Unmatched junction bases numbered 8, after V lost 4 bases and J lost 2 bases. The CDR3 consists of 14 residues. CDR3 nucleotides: TGCAGCGTTGTCGACAGGGTTCAAACCTACGAGCAGTACTTC. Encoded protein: CSVVDRVQTYEQYF.

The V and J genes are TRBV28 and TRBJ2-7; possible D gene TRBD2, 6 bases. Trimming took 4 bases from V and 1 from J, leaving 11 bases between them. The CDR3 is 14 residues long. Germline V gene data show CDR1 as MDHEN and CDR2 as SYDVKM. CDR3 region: CASSSDGTSYEQYF. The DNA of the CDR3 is TGTGCCAGCAGTTCAGACGGGACTTCCTACGAGCAGTACTTC.